This T cell receptor (beta chain) comes out of a study of blood T cell repertoires in COVID-19. At the level of the study: Acute and convalescent COVID-19 samples came from the United States, Italy and Spain.

Per the study methods: Using reference gene primer amplification, nucleated cell counts were estimated. Measured with immunoSEQ multiplex PCR; TCRdb has only the in-frame clones, and not every one. The V and J calls and the clone size are those of that table, but D and trimming were determined from the DNA. Here the sample spans approximately 220,000 clones, approximately 80% being singletons. V lost 0 bases to trimming and J lost 3 bases, with 5 bases between them. Germline-derived CDR1 and CDR2 are MNHEY and SVGAGI. This CDR3 region has 14 residues. For this clone: In the same sample, other DNA sequences code for this CDR3.

The sample consisted of PBMCs or T cells enriched from blood (not recorded which). This sequence was found in a woman aged 40 to 55 with acute COVID-19. This rearrangement joins TRBV6-5 to TRBJ2-2; a possible D gene is TRBD2 (5 bases). CDR3 nucleotide sequence: TGTGCCAGCAGTTACTCGAGGGACACCGGGGAGCTGTTTTTT. Its protein is CASSYSRDTGELFF.